These T cell receptor beta chains were read from a single sample in a study of shared clonotypes between healthy human individuals. The protocol was immunoSEQ multiplex PCR, while the TCRdb copy is restricted to in-frame clones and leaves out a portion. The sample lists some 1.5 million clones; 95% to 99% were seen once. The material sequenced was naive CD4+ T cells sorted from blood. These receptors all come from a young man in good health. The CDR3 runs from the conserved cysteine through the conserved F or W. D genes are given only for firm matches. Expanded clones get a size class; other rows say once, few or many, or leave the size out.

j_call clone_size v_call d_call cdr3_nt cdr3_aa
TRBJ2-1 - TRBV9 - TGTGCCAGCAGCGGACCCGGCTCCTCAAGCCGTGAGCAGTTCTTC CASSGPGSSSREQFF
TRBJ1-5 - TRBV28 - TGTGCCAGCAGCCTCAGAATCGGCAATCAGCCCCAGCATTTT CASSLRIGNQPQHF
TRBJ1-1 - TRBV7-6 - TGTGCCAGCAGCTTAGCGCGGGGGGCCTCTGAAGCTTTCTTT CASSLARGASEAFF
TRBJ2-2 - TRBV6-5 - TGTGCCAGCAGTTACGGGGTGCAAGGGGAGCTGTTTTTT CASSYGVQGELFF
TRBJ1-2 once TRBV27 TRBD1 TGTGCCAGCAGTAGGGACAGGGGGCGCACGGGCTATGGCTACACCTTC CASSRDRGRTGYGYTF
TRBJ1-1 once TRBV5-1 TRBD1 TGCGCCAGCAGCTTGGATCAAGGGGGCGTTTCGAGCACTGAAGCTTTCTTT CASSLDQGGVSSTEAFF
TRBJ2-1 - TRBV27 - TGTGCCAGCAGCCCCTGGAAGGGGCCCTACAATGAGCAGTTCTTC CASSPWKGPYNEQFF
TRBJ2-1 - TRBV15 - TGTGCCACCAGTGCCCAGGGGGGGTACAATGAGCAGTTCTTC CATSAQGGYNEQFF
TRBJ2-7 - TRBV29-1 - TGCAGCGTAATGGGGACGGCTCTCACCTACGAGCAGTACTTC CSVMGTALTYEQYF
TRBJ1-5 few TRBV5-4 - TGTGCCAGCAGCTTGGGACAGAATCAGCCCCAGCATTTT CASSLGQNQPQHF
TRBJ2-1 - TRBV7-9 TRBD1 TGTGCCAGCAGCCAGACGACAGGGAAAAATGAGCAGTTCTTC CASSQTTGKNEQFF
TRBJ1-3 - TRBV7-9 TRBD1 TGTGCCAGCAGCTCAGACAGGGGCCCGGCGAGCACCATATATTTT CASSSDRGPASTIYF
TRBJ1-5 once TRBV11-2 - TGTGCCAGCAGCTTAAGGCTTCACGGAAATCAGCCCCAGCATTTT CASSLRLHGNQPQHF
TRBJ2-6 - TRBV5-1 TRBD1 TGCGCCAGCAGCTTGTTAGCCCAGGGGGTAAGCTCTGGGGCCAACGTCCTGACTTTC CASSLLAQGVSSGANVLTF
TRBJ2-3 - TRBV5-1 TRBD1 TGCGCCAGCAGTGACCAGGGGGCGGCAGATACGCAGTATTTT CASSDQGAADTQYF
TRBJ2-1 - TRBV29-1 TRBD1 TGCAGCGTTGACGACAGGGTTTTCCTCAATGAGCAGTTCTTC CSVDDRVFLNEQFF
TRBJ2-6 - TRBV18 - TGTGCCAGCTCACCCGGCAGGGGCGTTGGGTATGGGGCCAACGTCCTGACTTTC CASSPGRGVGYGANVLTF
TRBJ2-3 - TRBV29-1 TRBD1 TGCAGCGCCTCCCCCGAGGACAGGAGCACAGATACGCAGTATTTT CSASPEDRSTDTQYF
TRBJ2-7 once TRBV7-9 - TGTGCCAGCAGCCTATTACGCGGGTACGAGCAGTACTTC CASSLLRGYEQYF
TRBJ2-7 - TRBV11-3 - TGTGCCAGCAGCTTAGGTAACCCCAAGGAGGACGAGCAGTACTTC CASSLGNPKEDEQYF
TRBJ2-1 - TRBV10-3 - TGTGCCACCCGGGACACATACAATGAGCAGTTCTTC CATRDTYNEQFF
TRBJ2-3 - TRBV5-1 - TGCGCCAGCAGCTTGGCCCCCATTATTACAGATACGCAGTATTTT CASSLAPIITDTQYF
TRBJ2-7 - TRBV7-3 - TGTGCCAGCAGCTTGGACAGTCTCTCCTACGAGCAGTACTTC CASSLDSLSYEQYF
TRBJ1-1 - TRBV19 TRBD1 TGTGCCAGTAGGACAGGGGCCAATACGGTCACTGAAGCTTTCTTT CASRTGANTVTEAFF
TRBJ2-7 - TRBV7-5 - TGTGTCAGAAGCCCCGGTTGGGTTAACTCCTACGAGCAGTACTTC CVRSPGWVNSYEQYF
TRBJ1-2 - TRBV5-6 - TGTGCCAGCAGCTCTCCCGGGGCCACGGACTATGGCTACACCTTC CASSSPGATDYGYTF